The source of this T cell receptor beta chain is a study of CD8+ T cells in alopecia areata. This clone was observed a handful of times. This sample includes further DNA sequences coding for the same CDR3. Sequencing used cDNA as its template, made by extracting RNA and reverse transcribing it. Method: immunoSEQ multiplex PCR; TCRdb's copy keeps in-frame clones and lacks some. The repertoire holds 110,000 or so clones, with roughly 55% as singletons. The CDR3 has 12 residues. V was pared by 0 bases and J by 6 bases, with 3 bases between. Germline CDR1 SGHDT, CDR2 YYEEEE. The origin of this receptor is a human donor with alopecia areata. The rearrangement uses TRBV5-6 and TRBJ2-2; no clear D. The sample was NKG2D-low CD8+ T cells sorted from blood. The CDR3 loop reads CASSLGPGELFF. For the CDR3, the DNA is TGTGCCAGCAGCTTGGGTCCCGGGGAGCTGTTTTTT.